Below, 9 T cell receptor beta chains from the same sample are listed, as sequenced in a study of preoperative IRX-2 immunotherapy in early breast cancer. The treatment was: preoperative locoregional IRX-2 cytokine immunotherapy. The table came from immunoSEQ multiplex PCR; TCRdb's copy has only in-frame clones and leaves some out. The data hold 43,000 or so clones, with about 95% observed a single time. The starting material was tumor tissue, obtained after IRX-2 immunotherapy. All receptors derive from a human donor with breast cancer.

This clone appeared a single time. The V call is TRBV7-2, the J call TRBJ1-3; TRBD1 agrees at 7 bases. CDR3 length equals 13 residues. The ends lost 8 bases at V and 0 bases at J; junction bases unmatched: 1. Germline V gives CDR1 SGHTA, CDR2 FQGNSA. This chain's CDR3 is CASDRDSGNTIYF. The DNA of the CDR3 is TGTGCCAGCGACAGGGACTCTGGAAACACCATATATTTT.

This chain connects TRBV7-9 to TRBJ2-7; 10 bases map to TRBD1. The CDR3 sequence is 14 residues long. V trimming: 4 bases; J trimming: 2 bases; junction bases outside the gene matches: 2. Germline values: CDR1 SEHNR, CDR2 FQNEAQ (reference sequence). The CDR3 spells CASSSTGGPYEQYF. The CDR3 region has the DNA TGTGCCAGCAGCTCGACAGGGGGCCCCTACGAGCAGTACTTC.

The V gene is TRBV4-2, the J gene TRBJ2-2, with TRBD2 matching 10 bases. The CDR3 spans 20 residues. In germline, CDR1 is LGHNA, CDR2 YNFKEQ. V shed 0 bases and J 3 bases; nucleotides not matched to a gene: 13. This chain's CDR3 is CASSQDGLASGSYYTGELFF. The CDR3 coding sequence is TGTGCCAGCAGCCAAGATGGTTTGGCTAGCGGGAGTTATTACACCGGGGAGCTGTTTTTT.

The chain joins TRBV6-6 to TRBJ2-1; 13 bases match TRBD2. Germline CDR1 and CDR2: MNHNY and SVGAGI (reference sequence). The V segment lost 10 bases and the J segment 8 bases; nucleotides outside the gene matches: 11. The CDR3 is made up of 15 amino acids. Written as DNA, the CDR3 is TGTGCCACCACGTGGACTAGCGGGAGTGGCGATGAGCAGTTCTTC. Translated, it gives CATTWTSGSGDEQFF.

The chain employs TRBV4-1 and TRBJ2-2; no definite D call. Germline CDR1 is MGHRA and CDR2 is YSYEKL. Between the trimmed V and J ends, which lost 0 bases and 7 bases, there was a span of 9 bases. The CDR3 covers 14 residues. As DNA, the CDR3 is TGCGCCAGCAGCCAAGAAAGCCGTGGCGGGGAGCTGTTTTTT. Translating gives CASSQESRGGELFF.

The chain joins TRBV18 to TRBJ2-1; D is uncertain. The CDR3 totals 12 residues. CDR1 KGHSH and CDR2 LQKENI come from the germline V gene. Trimming removed 0 bases from V and 3 bases from J, with 0 bases in between. This CDR3 reads CASSPPYNEQFF. CDR3 DNA: TGTGCCAGCTCACCACCCTACAATGAGCAGTTCTTC. Complete variable domain (other parts from reference TRBV18 and TRBJ2-1): NAGVMQNPRHLVRRRGQEARLRCSPMKGHSHVYWYRQLPEEGLKFMVYLQKENIIDESGMPKERFSAEFPKEGPSILRIQQVVRGDSAAYFCASSPPYNEQFFGPGTRLTVL.

The gene calls are TRBV28 and TRBJ1-2; no clear D. This CDR3 has 15 amino acids. Looked up from germline, CDR1 is MDHEN and CDR2 is SYDVKM. The V end was cut by 4 bases, the J end by 0 bases, with 12 bases between. The CDR3 loop reads CASSSRWAANYGYTF. The DNA of the CDR3 is TGTGCCAGCAGTTCTCGGTGGGCTGCTAACTATGGCTACACCTTC.

The V and J genes are TRBV9 and TRBJ2-3; D uncertain. Germline assignment: CDR1 SGDLS and CDR2 YYNGEE. The CDR3 is 12 amino acids. V lost 3 bases, J lost 2 bases, and 4 bases lay in between. The CDR3 DNA reads TGTGCCAGCAGCGCGATCACAGATACGCAGTATTTT. Residues: CASSAITDTQYF.

CDR3 sequence: CASSVQGLQPQHF. The CDR3, as DNA: TGTGCCAGCTCAGTACAGGGCCTCCAGCCCCAGCATTTT. The chain uses TRBV18 and TRBJ1-5; a weak D match, TRBD1 (6 bases). V lost 5 bases to trimming and J lost 7 bases, with 12 bases between them. The CDR3 spans 13 residues. Germline lookup yields CDR1 KGHSH and CDR2 LQKENI.